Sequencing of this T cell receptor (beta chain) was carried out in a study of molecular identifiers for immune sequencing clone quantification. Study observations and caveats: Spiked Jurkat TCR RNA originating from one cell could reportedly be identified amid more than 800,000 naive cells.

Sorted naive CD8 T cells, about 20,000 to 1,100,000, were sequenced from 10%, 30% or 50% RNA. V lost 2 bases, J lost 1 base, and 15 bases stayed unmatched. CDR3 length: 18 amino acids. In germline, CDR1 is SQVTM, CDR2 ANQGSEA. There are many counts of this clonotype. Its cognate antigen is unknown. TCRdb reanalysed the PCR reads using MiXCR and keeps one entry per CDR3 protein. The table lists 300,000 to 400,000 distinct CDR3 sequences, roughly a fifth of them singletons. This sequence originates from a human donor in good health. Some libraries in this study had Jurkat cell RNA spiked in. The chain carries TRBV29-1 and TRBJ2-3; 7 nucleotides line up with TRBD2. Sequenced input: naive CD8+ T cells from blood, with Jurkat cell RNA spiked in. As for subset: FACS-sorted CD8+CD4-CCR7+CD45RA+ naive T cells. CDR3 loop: CSVELGVKAGVRTDTQYF. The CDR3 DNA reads TGCAGCGTTGAATTGGGGGTCAAGGCGGGGGTCCGCACAGATACGCAGTATTTT.